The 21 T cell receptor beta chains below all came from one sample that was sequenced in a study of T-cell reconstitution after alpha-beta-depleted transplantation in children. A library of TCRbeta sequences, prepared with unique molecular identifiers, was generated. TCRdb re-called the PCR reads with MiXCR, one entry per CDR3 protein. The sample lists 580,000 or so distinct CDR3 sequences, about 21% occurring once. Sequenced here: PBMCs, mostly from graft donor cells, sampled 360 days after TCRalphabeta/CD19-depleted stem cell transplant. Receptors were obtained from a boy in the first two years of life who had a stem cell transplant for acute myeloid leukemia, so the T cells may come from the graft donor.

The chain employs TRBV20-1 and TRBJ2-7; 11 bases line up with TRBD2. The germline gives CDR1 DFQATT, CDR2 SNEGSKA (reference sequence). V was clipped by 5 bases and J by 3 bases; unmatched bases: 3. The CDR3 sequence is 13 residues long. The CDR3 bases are TGCAGTGCTGCGACTAGCGGGGACTACGAGCAGTACTTC. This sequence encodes CSAATSGDYEQYF.

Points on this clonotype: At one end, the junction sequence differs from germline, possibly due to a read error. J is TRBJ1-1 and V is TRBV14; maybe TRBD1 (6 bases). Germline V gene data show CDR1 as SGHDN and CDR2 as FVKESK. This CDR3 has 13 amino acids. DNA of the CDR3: TGTGCCAGCAGCCAACAGGGGCCTGCTGACGCTTTCTTT. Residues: CASSQQGPADAFF.

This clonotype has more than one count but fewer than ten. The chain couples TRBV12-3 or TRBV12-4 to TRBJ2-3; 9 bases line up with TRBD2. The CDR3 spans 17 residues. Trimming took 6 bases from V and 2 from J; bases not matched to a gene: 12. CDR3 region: CASRQQGAGGPTDTQYF. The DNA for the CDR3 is TGTGCCAGCAGGCAACAGGGAGCGGGGGGCCCCACAGATACGCAGTATTTT.

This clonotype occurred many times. CDR3: CSVEVAKYNEQFF. The CDR3, as DNA: TGCAGCGTTGAGGTAGCCAAATACAATGAGCAGTTCTTC. V gene TRBV29-1 combines with J gene TRBJ2-1, with no clear D. The V and J ends lost 3 bases and 4 bases respectively, with 10 bases between them. The CDR3 contains 13 residues. Per the germline V gene, CDR1 is SQVTM and CDR2 is ANQGSEA.

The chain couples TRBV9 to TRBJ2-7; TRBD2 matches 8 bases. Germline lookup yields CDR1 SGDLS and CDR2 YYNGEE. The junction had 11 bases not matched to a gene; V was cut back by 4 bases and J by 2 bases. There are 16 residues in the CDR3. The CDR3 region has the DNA TGTGCCAGCAGCCCAAAGATCGCGGGGGGAGCCTACGAGCAGTACTTC. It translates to CASSPKIAGGAYEQYF. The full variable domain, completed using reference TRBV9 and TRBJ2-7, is DSGVTQTPKHLITATGQRVTLRCSPRSGDLSVYWYQQSLDQGLQFLIQYYNGEERAKGNILERFSAQQFPDLHSELNLSSLELGDSALYFCASSPKIAGGAYEQYFGPGTRLTVT.

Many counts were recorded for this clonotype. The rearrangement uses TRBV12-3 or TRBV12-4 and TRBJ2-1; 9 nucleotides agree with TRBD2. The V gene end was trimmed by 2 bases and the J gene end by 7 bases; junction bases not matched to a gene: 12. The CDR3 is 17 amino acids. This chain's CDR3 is CASSLRSGGPNSNEQFF. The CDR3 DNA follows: TGTGCCAGCAGTTTAAGAAGCGGGGGGCCCAATAGTAATGAGCAGTTCTTC.

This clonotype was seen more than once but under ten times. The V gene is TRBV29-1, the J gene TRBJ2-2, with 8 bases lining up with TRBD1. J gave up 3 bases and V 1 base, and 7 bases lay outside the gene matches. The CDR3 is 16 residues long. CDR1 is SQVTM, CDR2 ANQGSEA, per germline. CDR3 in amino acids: CSVEATGQDYTGELFF. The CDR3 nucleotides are TGCAGCGTTGAAGCAACGGGACAGGACTACACCGGGGAGCTGTTTTTT.

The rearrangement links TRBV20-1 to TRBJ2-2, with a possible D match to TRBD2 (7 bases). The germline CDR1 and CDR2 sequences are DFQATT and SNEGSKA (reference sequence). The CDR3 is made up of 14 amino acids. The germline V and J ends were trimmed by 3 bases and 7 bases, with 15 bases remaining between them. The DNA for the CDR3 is TGCAGTGCTAGTCTGGGGGGGGCCGGCGGGGAGCTGTTTTTT. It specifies CSASLGGAGGELFF.

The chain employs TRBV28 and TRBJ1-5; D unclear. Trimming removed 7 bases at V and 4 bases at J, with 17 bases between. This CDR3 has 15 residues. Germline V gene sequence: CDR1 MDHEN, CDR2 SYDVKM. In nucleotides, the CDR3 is TGTGCCAGCACCCTATCCCGACCGGGAAATCAGCCCCAGCATTTT. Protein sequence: CASTLSRPGNQPQHF.

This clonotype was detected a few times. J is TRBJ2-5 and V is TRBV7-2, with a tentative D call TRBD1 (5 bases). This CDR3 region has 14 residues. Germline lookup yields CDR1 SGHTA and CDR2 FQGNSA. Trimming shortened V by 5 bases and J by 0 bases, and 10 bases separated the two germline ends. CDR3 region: CASSRGPYQETQYF. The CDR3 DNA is TGTGCCAGCAGCAGGGGCCCGTACCAAGAGACCCAGTACTTC.

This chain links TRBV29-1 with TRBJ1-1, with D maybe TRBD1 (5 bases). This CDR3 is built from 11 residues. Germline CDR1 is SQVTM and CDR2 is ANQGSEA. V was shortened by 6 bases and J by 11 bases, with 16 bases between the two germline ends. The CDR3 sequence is CSVAGTVGAFF. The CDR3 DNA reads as TGCAGCGTAGCCGGGACCGTCGGCGCTTTCTTT.

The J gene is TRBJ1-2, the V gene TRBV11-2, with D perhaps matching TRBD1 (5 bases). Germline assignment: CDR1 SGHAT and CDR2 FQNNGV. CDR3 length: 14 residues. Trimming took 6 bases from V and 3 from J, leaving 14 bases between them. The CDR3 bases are TGTGCCAGCAGGCAGAGGGGAAGGGACTATGGCTACACCTTC. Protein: CASRQRGRDYGYTF. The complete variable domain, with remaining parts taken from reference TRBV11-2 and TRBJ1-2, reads EAGVAQSPRYKIIEKRQSVAFWCNPISGHATLYWYQQILGQGPKLLIQFQNNGVVDDSQLPKDRFSAERLKGVDSTLKIQPAKLEDSAVYLCASRQRGRDYGYTFGSGTRLTVV.

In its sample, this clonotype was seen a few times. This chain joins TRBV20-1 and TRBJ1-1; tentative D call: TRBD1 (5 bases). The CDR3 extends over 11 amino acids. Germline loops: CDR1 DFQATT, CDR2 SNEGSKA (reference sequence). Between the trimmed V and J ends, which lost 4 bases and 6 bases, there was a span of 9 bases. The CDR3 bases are TGCAGTGCTATCAAGGGGTCTGAAGCTTTCTTT. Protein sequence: CSAIKGSEAFF.

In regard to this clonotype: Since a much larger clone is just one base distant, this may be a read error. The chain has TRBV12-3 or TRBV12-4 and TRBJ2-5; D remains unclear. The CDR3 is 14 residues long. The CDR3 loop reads CACSLVAVQETQYF. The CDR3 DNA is TGTGCCTGCAGTTTAGTCGCCGTACAAGAGACCCAGTACTTC.

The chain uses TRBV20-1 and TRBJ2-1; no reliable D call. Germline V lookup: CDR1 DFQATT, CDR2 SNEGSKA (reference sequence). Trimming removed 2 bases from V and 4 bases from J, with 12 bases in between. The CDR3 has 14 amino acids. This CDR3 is CSARPYVGYNEQFF. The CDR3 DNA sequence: TGCAGTGCTAGACCCTACGTTGGGTACAATGAGCAGTTCTTC.

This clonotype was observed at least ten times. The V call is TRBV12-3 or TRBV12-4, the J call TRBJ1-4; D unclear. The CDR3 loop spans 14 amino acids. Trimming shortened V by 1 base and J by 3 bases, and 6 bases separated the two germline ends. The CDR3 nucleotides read TGTGCCAGCAGTTTAGGGGCCGCTAATGAAAAACTGTTTTTT. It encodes CASSLGAANEKLFF.

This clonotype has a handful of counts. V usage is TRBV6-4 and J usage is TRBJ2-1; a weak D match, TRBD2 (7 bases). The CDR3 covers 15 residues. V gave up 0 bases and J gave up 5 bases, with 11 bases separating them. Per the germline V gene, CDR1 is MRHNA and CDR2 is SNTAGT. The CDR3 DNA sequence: TGTGCCAGCAGTGACTCGCGGGGGACACACAATGAGCAGTTCTTC. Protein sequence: CASSDSRGTHNEQFF.

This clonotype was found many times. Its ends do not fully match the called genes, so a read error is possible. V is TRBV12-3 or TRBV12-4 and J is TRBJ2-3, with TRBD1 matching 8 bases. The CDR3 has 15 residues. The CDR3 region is CASSPQGEPTNTQYF. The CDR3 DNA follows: TGTGCCAGCAGTCCACAGGGGGAACCCACAAATACGCAGTATTTT.

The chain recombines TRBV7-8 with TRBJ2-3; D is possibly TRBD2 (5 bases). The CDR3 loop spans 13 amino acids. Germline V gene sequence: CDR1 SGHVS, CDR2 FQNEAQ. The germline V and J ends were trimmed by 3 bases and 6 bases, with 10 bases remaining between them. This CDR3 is CASSFGVKDTQYF. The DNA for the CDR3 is TGTGCCAGCAGCTTCGGGGTTAAGGATACGCAGTATTTT.

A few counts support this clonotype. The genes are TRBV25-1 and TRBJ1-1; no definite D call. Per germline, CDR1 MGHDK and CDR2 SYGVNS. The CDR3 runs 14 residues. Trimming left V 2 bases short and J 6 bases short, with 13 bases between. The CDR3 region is CASSETHLRAEAFF. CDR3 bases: TGTGCCAGCAGTGAAACACATCTAAGGGCTGAAGCTTTCTTT.

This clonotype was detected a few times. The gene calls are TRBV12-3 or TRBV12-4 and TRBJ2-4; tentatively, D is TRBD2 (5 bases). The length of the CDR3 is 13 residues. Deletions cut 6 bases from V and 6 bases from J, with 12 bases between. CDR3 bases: TGTGCCAGCAGCCCGATAGGAGGAAACATTCAGTACTTC. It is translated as CASSPIGGNIQYF.